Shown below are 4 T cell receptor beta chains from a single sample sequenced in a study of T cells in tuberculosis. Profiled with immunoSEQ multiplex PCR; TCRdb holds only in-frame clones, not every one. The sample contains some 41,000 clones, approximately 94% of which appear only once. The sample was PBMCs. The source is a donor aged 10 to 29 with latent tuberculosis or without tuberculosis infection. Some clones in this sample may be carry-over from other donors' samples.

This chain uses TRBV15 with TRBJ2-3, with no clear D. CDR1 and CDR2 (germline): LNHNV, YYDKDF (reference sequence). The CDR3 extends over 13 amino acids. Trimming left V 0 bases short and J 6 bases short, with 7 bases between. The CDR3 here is CATSRDNGDTQYF. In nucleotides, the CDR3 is TGTGCCACCAGCAGAGATAACGGGGATACGCAGTATTTT.

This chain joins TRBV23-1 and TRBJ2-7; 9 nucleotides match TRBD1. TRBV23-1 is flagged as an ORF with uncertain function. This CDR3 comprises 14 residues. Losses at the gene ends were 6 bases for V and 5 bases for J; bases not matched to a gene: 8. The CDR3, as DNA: TGCGCCAGCAGGAGCCGGGACAGGGATGACGAGCAGTACTTC. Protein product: CASRSRDRDDEQYF.

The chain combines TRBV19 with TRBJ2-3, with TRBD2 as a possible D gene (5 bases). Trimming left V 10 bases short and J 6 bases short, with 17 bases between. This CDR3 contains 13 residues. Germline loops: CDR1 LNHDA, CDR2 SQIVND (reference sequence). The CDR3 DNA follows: TGTGCCATCGGGGATTGGGGTGGGGATACGCAGTATTTT. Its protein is CAIGDWGGDTQYF.

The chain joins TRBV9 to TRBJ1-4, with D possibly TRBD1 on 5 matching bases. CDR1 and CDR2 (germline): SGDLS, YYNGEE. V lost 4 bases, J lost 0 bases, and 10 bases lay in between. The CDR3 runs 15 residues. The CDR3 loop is CASSSGATTNEKLFF. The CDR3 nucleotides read TGTGCCAGCAGCTCTGGGGCCACAACTAATGAAAAACTGTTTTTT.